This T cell receptor (beta chain) was sequenced for a study of Graves' ophthalmopathy and Graves' hyperthyroidism. Study details: At the time of initial diagnosis and before any treatment, peripheral blood was collected.

The sequenced template was RNA, covering the TCR beta CDR3 region. HTBI primers were employed in first-round RT-PCR, then a second-round multiplex PCR followed. TCRdb re-analysed the multiplex PCR reads in MiXCR, keeping a single row per CDR3 protein. The sample has some 390,000 distinct CDR3 sequences, about 17% seen once; the top ten hold roughly 1.5%. Trimming stripped 2 bases from V and 5 bases from J, with 12 bases between. The CDR3 covers 15 residues. CDR1 and CDR2 (germline): SGHVS, FQNEAQ. The rearrangement uses TRBV7-8 and TRBJ2-2, with D uncertain. The sequence was collected from a woman between 18 and 29 years old with Graves' ophthalmopathy. Sequencing was carried out using peripheral blood. CDR3 in amino acids: CASSLRGYSTGELFF. The CDR3 DNA follows: TGTGCCAGCAGCTTACGAGGCTACTCTACCGGGGAGCTGTTTTTT. The whole variable domain, filled in from reference TRBV7-8 and TRBJ2-2, reads GAGVSQSPRYKVAKRGQDVALRCDPISGHVSLFWYQQALGQGPEFLTYFQNEAQLDKSGLPSDRFFAERPEGSVSTLKIQRTQQEDSAVYLCASSLRGYSTGELFFGEGSRLTVL.